Sequencing of this T cell receptor (beta chain) was carried out in a study of blood T cell dynamics during melanoma immunotherapy (TCRdb year 2020). At the level of the whole study: Patients with metastatic melanoma were treated with first-line pembrolizumab or nivolumab plus ipilimumab as standard of care in the United Kingdom. A training cohort was formed from consecutive patients, and a further independent group of patients from the same centre was pooled into an external validation set. To find early correlates of response, the study profiled the peripheral T cell receptor repertoires of patients with metastatic melanoma both before and after one cycle of checkpoint inhibitor therapy.

As concerns this clone: It has no known antigen specificity. No base qualities exist here, and no much larger clone lies one base off it.

General study outcomes and caveats: The relatively small sample size was acknowledged as something that could potentially limit how far the results can be generalized. Patients who later achieved disease control showed a bifurcated PBMC repertoire reorganization at W3, with increased clonality or increased diversity, unlike progressors. The study was unable to establish whether the T cell clones driving the repertoire changes were melanoma-specific or instead reflected general immune activation.

A fixed 350 ng of DNA was loaded for every bulk PBMC sample. Following the manufacturer instructions, the immunoSEQ TCRb Assay kit was used to amplify TCR beta CDR3 sequences from genomic DNA. The KAPA Library Quantification Kit for Illumina platforms was used to quantify the pooled libraries by qPCR. Pooled libraries were clustered at about 0.55-1.2 pM and sequenced on an Illumina NextSeq 500. On the study's bioinformatics: Analysis of the TCR data relied on immunoSEQ ANALYZER and the R LymphoSeq package. A rearrangement efficiency score was calculated as productive divided by the sum of productive and non-productive CDR3 sequences. Clonality was measured with the Gini coefficient and diversity with the Renyi index at alpha=1, compared pairwise between timepoints within each patient. In LymphoSeq, clonal relatedness was computed with an edit distance of 3 and repertoire similarity was computed with the Bhattacharyya coefficient. Linear discriminant analysis on week-3 changes in clonality and diversity was built with the R MASS and caret packages to classify response. Not all clones reach the TCRdb copy of this immuneACCESS table, which keeps in-frame sequences only. Checked studies attribute under half of the gap to unresolved V genes and leave the rest unexplained. That table furnishes V, J and clone size, whereas the DNA furnished D and trimming. The sample profile shows around 11,000 clones; over 85% of them were found once. More than 20% of the sample rests with the top ten.

The time point label, as the study defines it: week 3, after first cycle of checkpoint inhibitor. Blood samples were taken at two points: before treatment (T0) and at week 3 (W3), which came after the first cycle of checkpoint blockade. Except for a couple of patients with rapid clinical progression, response was assessed 12 weeks after the first infusion by RECIST 1.1; disease control meant complete response, partial response or stable disease. Patients with prior systemic cancer treatment, concomitant immunosuppressant therapy or synchronous other active malignancies were excluded. Bulk PBMC and plasma cell-free DNA were both sequenced for TCR beta so that circulating cells and T cell turnover could be tracked. Lymphoprep and SepMate tubes were used to isolate PBMC from blood, and red cell lysis was then performed. QIAamp DNA Blood Mini kits were used to extract DNA from PBMC and from sorted T cell subsets.

The germline V gene encodes CDR1 SGHAT and CDR2 FQNNGV. V is shortened by 1 base, J by 4 bases, and the region joining them spans 9 bases. Measured from the cysteine to the phenylalanine, the CDR3 is 14 residues long. The entry retains the CDR3 DNA only, 42 bases that are in frame from base 1. The chain was built from TRBV11-2 and TRBJ2-3; the D gene is perhaps TRBD1, from 5 matching bases. The sample was blood, taken from a patient treated with checkpoint blockade. The origin of this receptor is a human donor with melanoma. The DNA sequence follows: TGTGCCAGCAGCTTAGGTGCCAGGGCAGATACGCAGTATTTT. This yields the protein CASSLGARADTQYF.